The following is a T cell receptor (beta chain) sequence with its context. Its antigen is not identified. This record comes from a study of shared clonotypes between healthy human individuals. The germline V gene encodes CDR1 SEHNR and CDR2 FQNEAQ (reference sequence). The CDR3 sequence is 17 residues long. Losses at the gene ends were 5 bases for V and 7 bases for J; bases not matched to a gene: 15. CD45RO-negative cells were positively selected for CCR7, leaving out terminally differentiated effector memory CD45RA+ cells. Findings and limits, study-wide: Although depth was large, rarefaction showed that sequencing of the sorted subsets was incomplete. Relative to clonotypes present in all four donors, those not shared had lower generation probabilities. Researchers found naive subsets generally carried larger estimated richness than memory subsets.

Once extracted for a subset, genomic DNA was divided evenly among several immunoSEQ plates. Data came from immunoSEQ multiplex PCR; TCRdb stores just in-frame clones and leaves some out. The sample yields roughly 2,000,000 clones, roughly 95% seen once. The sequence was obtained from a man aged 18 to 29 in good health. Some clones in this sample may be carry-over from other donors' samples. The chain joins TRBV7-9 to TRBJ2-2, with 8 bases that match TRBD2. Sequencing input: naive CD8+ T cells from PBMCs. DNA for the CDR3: TGTGCCAGCAGCCATAATCATATAACGGGAGGGGACGGGGAGCTGTTTTTT. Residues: CASSHNHITGGDGELFF.